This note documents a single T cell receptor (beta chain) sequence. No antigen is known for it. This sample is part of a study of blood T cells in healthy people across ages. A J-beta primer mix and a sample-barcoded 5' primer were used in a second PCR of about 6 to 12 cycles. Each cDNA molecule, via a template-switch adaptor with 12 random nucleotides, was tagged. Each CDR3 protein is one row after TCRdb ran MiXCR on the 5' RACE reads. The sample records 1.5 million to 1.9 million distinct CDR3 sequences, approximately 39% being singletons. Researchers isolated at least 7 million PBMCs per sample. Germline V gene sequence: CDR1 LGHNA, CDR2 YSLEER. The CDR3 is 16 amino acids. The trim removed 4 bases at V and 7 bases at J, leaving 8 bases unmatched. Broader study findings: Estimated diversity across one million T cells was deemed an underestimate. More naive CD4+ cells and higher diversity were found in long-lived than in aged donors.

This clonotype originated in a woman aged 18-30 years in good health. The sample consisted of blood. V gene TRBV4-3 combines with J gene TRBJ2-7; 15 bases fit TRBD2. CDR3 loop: CASSPRTSGRGNEQYF. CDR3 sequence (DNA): TGCGCCAGCAGCCCCCGGACTAGCGGGAGGGGAAATGAGCAGTACTTC.